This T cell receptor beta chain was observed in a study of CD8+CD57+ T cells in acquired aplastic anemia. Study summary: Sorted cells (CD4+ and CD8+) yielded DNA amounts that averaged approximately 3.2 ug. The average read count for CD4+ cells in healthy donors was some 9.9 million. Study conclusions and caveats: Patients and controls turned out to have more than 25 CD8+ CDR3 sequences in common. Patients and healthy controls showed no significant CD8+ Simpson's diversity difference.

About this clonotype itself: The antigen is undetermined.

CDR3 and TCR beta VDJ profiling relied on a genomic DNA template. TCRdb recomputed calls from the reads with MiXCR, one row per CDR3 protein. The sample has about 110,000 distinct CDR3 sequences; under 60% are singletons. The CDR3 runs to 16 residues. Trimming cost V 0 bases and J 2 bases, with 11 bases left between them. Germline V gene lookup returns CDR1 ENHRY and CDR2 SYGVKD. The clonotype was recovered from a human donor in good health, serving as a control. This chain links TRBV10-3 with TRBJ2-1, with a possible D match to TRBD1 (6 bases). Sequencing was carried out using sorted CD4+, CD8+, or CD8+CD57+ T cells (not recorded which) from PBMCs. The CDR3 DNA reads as TGTGCCATCAGTGAGTCGAAGGGGGTGGCCTACAATGAGCAGTTCTTC. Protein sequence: CAISESKGVAYNEQFF.